What follows are 13 T cell receptor beta chains derived from one specimen sequenced in a study of control samples from healthy donors and cancer patients. Data came from immunoSEQ multiplex PCR; TCRdb stores just in-frame clones and leaves some out. The sample includes over 150,000 clones, over 85% of them seen just once. The sample comprised blood. All receptors derive from a man between 40 and 49 years old in good health.

V gene TRBV7-2 combines with J gene TRBJ1-6; D not resolved. V was clipped by 2 bases and J by 7 bases, with 3 bases between them. CDR1 is SGHTA and CDR2 is FQGNSA in the germline V gene. The CDR3 is 12 amino acids. The chain's CDR3 is CASSLRNSPLHF. The CDR3 nucleotides read TGTGCCAGCAGCTTACGGAATTCACCCCTCCACTTT. Full variable domain (rest looked up from reference TRBV7-2 and TRBJ1-6): GAGVSQSPSNKVTEKGKDVELRCDPISGHTALYWYRQSLGQGLEFLIYFQGNSAPDKSGLPSDRFSAERTGGSVSTLTIQRTQQEDSAVYLCASSLRNSPLHFGNGTRLTVT.

The table lists this clone with a count of one. The chain has TRBV6-2 or TRBV6-3 and TRBJ1-5; D is perhaps TRBD1 (6 bases). The CDR3 spans 17 residues. Trimming cost V 7 bases and J 7 bases, with 26 bases left between them. Germline V CDR1 and CDR2: MNHEY, SVGEGT. CDR3 amino acids: CASTPGGTHSRGQPQHF. In nucleotides, the CDR3 is TGTGCCAGCACCCCCGGGGGCACGCATTCCCGAGGCCAGCCCCAGCATTTT.

The V gene is TRBV7-2, the J gene TRBJ1-5, with D possibly matching TRBD1 (5 bases). The CDR3 totals 14 residues. Germline V gives CDR1 SGHTA, CDR2 FQGNSA. Trimming left V 6 bases short and J 4 bases short, with 13 bases between. CDR3 in amino acids: CASSYGALNQPQHF. The CDR3 nucleotides are TGTGCCAGCAGTTACGGGGCCTTGAATCAGCCCCAGCATTTT.

The gene calls are TRBV20-1 and TRBJ2-2, with D possibly being TRBD1 or TRBD2 (5 bases each). Germline values: CDR1 DFQATT, CDR2 SNEGSKA (reference sequence). Trimming removed 3 bases from V and 6 bases from J, with 8 bases in between. This CDR3 region has 12 residues. CDR3 sequence (DNA): TGCAGTGCTAGTAGAGGGGCCGGGGAGCTGTTTTTT. Protein sequence: CSASRGAGELFF.

Only one count was recorded for this clone. The chain combines TRBV11-2 with TRBJ1-4, with 12 bases aligning to TRBD1. V gave up 3 bases and J gave up 5 bases; unmatched junction bases: 4. The CDR3 covers 16 residues. Germline V gene sequence: CDR1 SGHAT, CDR2 FQNNGV. The chain's CDR3 is CASSFGTGGVNEKLFF. CDR3 nucleotides: TGTGCCAGCAGCTTCGGGACAGGGGGCGTAAATGAAAAACTGTTTTTT.

The chain employs TRBV7-8 and TRBJ1-2; D call uncertain. Germline lookup yields CDR1 SGHVS and CDR2 FQNEAQ. This CDR3 region has 14 residues. V was clipped by 5 bases and J by 5 bases, with 15 bases between them. Here the CDR3 reads CASSPGLLPYGYTF. In DNA, the CDR3 is TGTGCCAGCAGCCCCGGCCTCCTACCTTATGGCTACACCTTC.

This clone was detected once. The chain employs TRBV28 and TRBJ2-4; D unclear. The CDR3 contains 13 residues. The germline CDR1 and CDR2 sequences are MDHEN and SYDVKM. V was trimmed by 2 bases and J by 4 bases, leaving 6 bases between them. DNA of the CDR3: TGTGCCAGCAGTTTAATAGTGAAAAACATTCAGTACTTC. It is translated as CASSLIVKNIQYF.

The chain recombines TRBV5-4 with TRBJ2-7; 9 positions match TRBD2. V lost 7 bases to trimming and J lost 2 bases; unmatched junction nucleotides: 13. Germline CDR1 is SGHNT and CDR2 is YYREEE (reference sequence). The CDR3 sequence is 16 residues long. CDR3 bases: TGTGCCAGCCCTACCCGCGGGGGGGGCATTCCCTACGAGCAGTACTTC. Its translation is CASPTRGGGIPYEQYF.

This chain links TRBV18 with TRBJ2-1; no firm D call. Germline-derived CDR1 and CDR2 are KGHSH and LQKENI. CDR3 length equals 15 residues. Trimming pared 3 bases from V and 6 bases from J, leaving 15 bases between. CDR3 in amino acids: CASSPSSNPLNEQFF. DNA of the CDR3: TGTGCCAGCTCACCGTCCTCTAACCCTCTCAATGAGCAGTTCTTC. The complete variable domain, with remaining parts taken from reference TRBV18 and TRBJ2-1, reads NAGVMQNPRHLVRRRGQEARLRCSPMKGHSHVYWYRQLPEEGLKFMVYLQKENIIDESGMPKERFSAEFPKEGPSILRIQQVVRGDSAAYFCASSPSSNPLNEQFFGPGTRLTVL.

CDR3 DNA: TGTGCCAGCAGCTTAGCGGGGAACACTGAAGCTTTCTTT. Amino acid sequence: CASSLAGNTEAFF. The V and J genes are TRBV7-9 and TRBJ1-1; D is uncertain. The V end was cut by 0 bases, the J end by 1 base, with 3 bases between. The germline V gene has CDR1 SEHNR and CDR2 FQNEAQ (reference sequence). This CDR3 is built from 13 residues.

The J gene is TRBJ1-4, the V gene TRBV30, with D possibly matching TRBD1 (5 bases). The germline V gene has CDR1 GTSNPN and CDR2 SVGIG (reference sequence). The CDR3 spans 13 residues. The V end was cut by 2 bases, the J end by 10 bases, with 14 bases between. The CDR3 region has the DNA TGTGCCTGGAGTCCGGGACCCAGCGGAAAACTGTTTTTT. It encodes CAWSPGPSGKLFF.

V is TRBV14 and J is TRBJ2-7; TRBD1 is a possible D gene (5 bases). Germline V gives CDR1 SGHDN, CDR2 FVKESK. V was cut by 0 bases and J by 3 bases, with 12 bases left in between. The CDR3 length is 15 residues. CDR3 sequence reads: CASSQEGQGLYEQYF. Written as DNA, the CDR3 is TGTGCCAGCAGCCAAGAAGGTCAGGGCCTCTACGAGCAGTACTTC.

The chain links TRBV7-9 to TRBJ1-1; D not resolved. Germline V gives CDR1 SEHNR, CDR2 FQNEAQ (reference sequence). The germline V and J ends were trimmed by 0 bases and 1 base, with 15 bases remaining between them. This CDR3 contains 17 residues. CDR3 DNA sequence: TGTGCCAGCAGCTTAGCGCGTGGGTACGGGAAGAACACTGAAGCTTTCTTT. Protein: CASSLARGYGKNTEAFF.